This TCR beta chain is drawn from a study of blood T cell repertoires in COVID-19 (dated by TCRdb to about 2020). Study-wide context: Collaborator samples came from the United States, Italy and Spain and covered acute and convalescent phases of COVID-19. The material from the prospective study consisted of cDNA or gDNA derived from T cells, B-cell-depleted T cells, or PBMCs. The dataset comprised deeply sampled blood TCRbeta repertoires from subjects exposed to, actively infected with, or recovered from COVID-19. The repertoires were released in a freely available public database meant as a resource for research on the immune response to SARS-CoV-2. The samples were drawn from the first 160 participants of the ongoing ImmuneRACE study and from more than 1,000 subjects provided by 6 global collaborators. A de-identified subject ID, COVID-19 status, age in years and sex were almost always included in the sample metadata. Where available, HLA class I and class II types were obtained from metadata supplied by the sample provider rather than from assay-based typing. The full study reports these points: The quantity of clinical and demographic metadata differed by source and by participant and was supplied without curation.

TCRbeta CDR3 regions were amplified from genomic DNA using the immunoSEQ Assay, a bias-controlled multiplex PCR. The original methods were these. The number of nucleated cells in each sample was estimated by amplification of reference gene primers within the assay. To quantify the absolute abundance of each unique TCRbeta CDR3 rearrangement, sequence reads were collapsed and filtered. For each sample, productive Simpson clonality was calculated by taking the square root of Simpson's diversity index across productive rearrangements. Sourced from immuneACCESS, this table was stored by TCRdb with only in-frame sequences that have V and J called. A share of the clones is absent; for the studies checked, an unresolved V gene accounts for under half, and the remainder has no known explanation. V, J and clone size were drawn from that table, and D and trimming were deduced from the DNA. This sample comprises nearly 85,000 clones, around four fifths of them detected only once. The ten largest clones represent 17% of the sample.

This clone has only a few counts. Its specific antigen is unknown. Base qualities were left out, and no much larger clone turns up one base away. Trimming accounts for 5 bases at V and 3 bases at J, while the number of junction bases matched to no gene is 9. The germline V gene supplies CDR1 SGHAT and CDR2 FQNNGV. From cysteine to phenylalanine, the CDR3 is 15 amino acids long. Only the CDR3 part of the read is kept: 45 bases, read in frame from the first base. The collaborating institutions used their own protocols to collect whole blood in K2EDTA tubes. For TCRbeta analysis, collaborator samples were shipped as frozen whole blood, as isolated PBMCs, or as DNA extracted from either sample type.

The V gene is TRBV11-2 and the J gene is TRBJ2-7; the junction holds 8 bases that match TRBD1. The origin of this receptor is a woman in her sixties or seventies with acute or convalescent COVID-19. The source material was peripheral blood. The CDR3 reads CASSTTGGLGYEQYF. Here is the DNA: TGTGCCAGCAGCACCACAGGGGGTCTTGGCTACGAGCAGTACTTC.